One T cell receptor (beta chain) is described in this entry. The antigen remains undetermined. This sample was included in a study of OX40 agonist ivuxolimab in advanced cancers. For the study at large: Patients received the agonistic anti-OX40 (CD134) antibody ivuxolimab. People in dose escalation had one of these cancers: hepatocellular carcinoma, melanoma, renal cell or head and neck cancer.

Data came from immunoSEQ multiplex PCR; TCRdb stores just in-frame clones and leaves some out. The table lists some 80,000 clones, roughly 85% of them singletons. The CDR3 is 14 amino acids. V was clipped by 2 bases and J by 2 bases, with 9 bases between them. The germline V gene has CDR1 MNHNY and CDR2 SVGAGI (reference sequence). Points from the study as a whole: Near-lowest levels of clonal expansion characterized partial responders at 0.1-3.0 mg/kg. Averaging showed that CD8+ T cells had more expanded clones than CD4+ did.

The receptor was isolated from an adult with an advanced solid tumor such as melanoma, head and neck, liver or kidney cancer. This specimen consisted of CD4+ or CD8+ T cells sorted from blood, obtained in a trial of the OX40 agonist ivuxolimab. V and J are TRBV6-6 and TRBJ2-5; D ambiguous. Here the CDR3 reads CASSYLAQQETQYF. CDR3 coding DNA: TGTGCCAGCAGTTACCTCGCCCAGCAAGAGACCCAGTACTTC.